This entry features one T cell receptor beta chain sequence. Its antigen is not known. These data originate in a study of shared clonotypes between healthy human individuals. Researchers divided each subset's genomic DNA evenly across several immunoSEQ plates. Profiled with immunoSEQ multiplex PCR; TCRdb holds only in-frame clones, not every one. The table includes about 960,000 clones, around three quarters detected once. CD4+ cells were split into CD45RA+ naive and CD45RA-negative memory subsets. Between the trimmed V and J ends, which lost 10 bases and 9 bases, there was a span of 22 bases. The germline V gene encodes CDR1 KGHSH and CDR2 LQKENI. CDR3 length: 14 residues. Findings of the study overall: In this cohort, only blood was sampled, and tissue repertoires likely differ.

This clonotype was obtained from a man younger than 35 in good health. This chain connects TRBV18 to TRBJ2-1; no clear D. What was sequenced was memory CD4+ T cells sorted from blood. Noted subset: CD45RA-negative fraction. DNA for the CDR3: TGTGCCACTAACGACGATGCCCCGGTCGGTGAGCAGTTCTTC. The encoded protein is CATNDDAPVGEQFF.